Presented here are 21 T cell receptor beta chains from one specimen sequenced in a study of CXCR3 chemokines and chemotherapy response in bladder cancer. TCRdb re-called the PCR reads through MiXCR, storing one row per CDR3 protein. This table holds around 1,500 distinct CDR3 sequences, roughly 6.3% found once. Sample collection was performed from a patient whose treatment included neoadjuvant chemotherapy. The receptors were sampled from a human donor with bladder cancer that responded to neoadjuvant chemotherapy.

By share of the sample, this clonotype is large. The chain joins TRBV6-1 to TRBJ2-1; either TRBD1 or TRBD2 may fit D (5 bases each). The CDR3 runs 14 residues. V was pared by 3 bases and J by 4 bases, with 10 bases between. In germline, CDR1 is MNHNS, CDR2 SASEGT. DNA for the CDR3: TGTGCCAGCAGTGAGGGGGTGGAATACAATGAGCAGTTCTTC. Translated, it gives CASSEGVEYNEQFF.

This clonotype is medium-sized within its sample. The CDR3 nucleotides are TGTGCCACCCTCGTGGAACCAACCAATTCACCCCTCCACTTT. Its protein is CATLVEPTNSPLHF. This chain links TRBV6-1 with TRBJ1-6, with D unresolved. CDR1 MNHNS and CDR2 SASEGT come from the germline V gene. The CDR3 extends over 14 amino acids. V was shortened by 10 bases and J by 7 bases, with 17 bases between the two germline ends.

This clonotype counts as large. The genes are TRBV29-1 and TRBJ2-5, with 9 bases aligning to TRBD1. The CDR3 spans 14 residues. The junction had 4 bases not matched to a gene; V was cut back by 1 base and J by 4 bases. Germline V gives CDR1 SQVTM, CDR2 ANQGSEA. CDR3 sequence (DNA): TGCAGCGTTGAAGGACAGGGGGTAATAGAGACCCAGTACTTC. Translation: CSVEGQGVIETQYF.

This clonotype is classed as medium-sized (0.01 to 0.1%). The V and J genes are TRBV19 and TRBJ2-3, with TRBD2 matching over 7 bases. This CDR3 has 14 amino acids. Trimming cost V 7 bases and J 0 bases; bases outside gene matches: 4. Germline CDR1 reads LNHDA; CDR2 reads SQIVND (reference sequence). CDR3 in amino acids: CASKRAGSTDTQYF. The CDR3 DNA reads as TGTGCCAGTAAAAGAGCGGGGAGCACAGATACGCAGTATTTT.

By frequency in the sample, this clonotype is medium-sized. The chain combines TRBV29-1 with TRBJ2-3; D unclear. This CDR3 is built from 14 residues. Germline V gives CDR1 SQVTM, CDR2 ANQGSEA. V was trimmed by 1 base and J by 2 bases, leaving 10 bases between them. DNA for the CDR3: TGCAGCGTTGAAGTAGCCTCCTCCACAGATACGCAGTATTTT. It translates to CSVEVASSTDTQYF.

This clonotype was detected ten times or more. The chain links TRBV20-1 to TRBJ2-3; perhaps D is TRBD1 or TRBD2 (5 bases each). V lost 4 bases and J 1 base, leaving 12 bases between the germline ends. The germline CDR1 and CDR2 sequences are DFQATT and SNEGSKA (reference sequence). This CDR3 contains 14 residues. The DNA of the CDR3 is TGCAGTGCTATAAAACAGGAGGGCACAGATACGCAGTATTTT. Residues: CSAIKQEGTDTQYF.

This clonotype qualifies as medium-sized. The genes are TRBV7-2 and TRBJ1-5, with TRBD1 identical over 7 bases. V lost 5 bases, J lost 3 bases, and 7 bases stayed unmatched. CDR1 is SGHTA and CDR2 is FQGNSA in the germline V gene. This CDR3 has 15 residues. CDR3 region: CASSRTGQPNQPQHF. CDR3 nucleotide sequence: TGTGCCAGCAGCCGGACGGGACAGCCCAATCAGCCCCAGCATTTT.

This clonotype was observed at least ten times. The chain joins TRBV7-9 to TRBJ2-1; D gene ambiguous. CDR1 and CDR2 (germline): SEHNR, FQNEAQ (reference sequence). The CDR3 length is 16 residues. The V gene lost 0 bases and the J gene lost 0 bases, with 9 bases spanning the gap. The CDR3 DNA reads TGTGCCAGCAGCTTAGCAGTGATGAGCTCCTACAATGAGCAGTTCTTC. This encodes CASSLAVMSSYNEQFF.

By share of the sample, this clonotype is large (0.1 to 1%). This rearrangement joins TRBV19 to TRBJ1-1; 9 positions agree with TRBD1. From germline, CDR1 is LNHDA and CDR2 SQIVND (reference sequence). The CDR3 runs to 15 residues. V lost 6 bases to trimming and J lost 0 bases; unmatched junction nucleotides: 5. CDR3 nucleotides: TGTGCCAGTAGGGGGACAGGGACCATGAACACTGAAGCTTTCTTT. This translates into CASRGTGTMNTEAFF. The variable domain in full, completed from reference TRBV19 and TRBJ1-1, reads DGGITQSPKYLFRKEGQNVTLSCEQNLNHDAMYWYRQDPGQGLRLIYYSQIVNDFQKGDIAEGYSVSREKKESFPLTVTSAQKNPTAFYLCASRGTGTMNTEAFFGQGTRLTVV.

This clonotype is categorized as medium-sized. This chain links TRBV5-6 with TRBJ2-1, with a possible D match to TRBD1 (5 bases). The CDR3 consists of 14 residues. Trimming took off 2 bases at V and 6 bases at J, with 12 bases between the two ends. CDR1 is SGHDT and CDR2 is YYEEEE in the germline V gene. The CDR3 here is CASSFGRVGNEQFF. The CDR3, as DNA: TGTGCCAGCAGCTTCGGCAGGGTGGGCAATGAGCAGTTCTTC.

This clonotype was detected only a few times. This chain connects TRBV2 to TRBJ1-1; no clear D. Germline-derived CDR1 and CDR2 are SNHLY and FYNNEI. The CDR3 runs 11 residues. V gave up 7 bases and J gave up 2 bases, with 5 bases separating them. The CDR3 DNA is TGTGCCAGCAAGGCTAACACTGAAGCTTTCTTT. Its translation is CASKANTEAFF.

Judged by abundance, this clonotype is medium-sized (0.01 to 0.1%). The chain is built from TRBV5-6 and TRBJ1-4; D call uncertain. V gave up 4 bases and J gave up 7 bases, with 14 bases separating them. The CDR3 has 14 residues. CDR1 and CDR2 from the germline V gene are SGHDT and YYEEEE. The CDR3 DNA is TGTGCCAGCAGCGGAGGAGGGTTACTTGAAAAACTGTTTTTT. This sequence encodes CASSGGGLLEKLFF.

This clonotype was detected many times. The chain combines TRBV5-6 with TRBJ1-4, with D hard to call. The CDR3 runs to 16 residues. Per germline, CDR1 SGHDT and CDR2 YYEEEE. The V and J ends lost 0 bases and 8 bases respectively, with 17 bases between them. CDR3 in DNA: TGTGCCAGCAGCTTGGGCTCGGGTGCTCAGCGGGAAAAACTGTTTTTT. Translating it yields CASSLGSGAQREKLFF.

J is TRBJ2-7 and V is TRBV27; tentative D call: TRBD2 (5 bases). Trimming left V 6 bases short and J 9 bases short, with 18 bases between. Germline loops: CDR1 MNHEY, CDR2 SMNVEV (reference sequence). The CDR3 loop spans 13 amino acids. The DNA for the CDR3 is TGTGCCAGCAGCATGGCGGGTGGGCTCGGGCAGTACTTC. Its translation is CASSMAGGLGQYF.

This clonotype has a count of ten or more. The chain has TRBV12-3 or TRBV12-4 and TRBJ2-6; perhaps TRBD2 as D (6 bases). The CDR3 runs 17 residues. Deletions cut 5 bases from V and 0 bases from J, with 14 bases between. CDR3 region: CASSTGLQLSGANVLTF. The CDR3 DNA reads as TGTGCCAGCAGTACGGGACTCCAACTCTCTGGGGCCAACGTCCTGACTTTC.

This clonotype is categorized as medium-sized. The V and J genes are TRBV19 and TRBJ2-7; the D is unclear. Germline values: CDR1 LNHDA, CDR2 SQIVND (reference sequence). V dropped 3 bases and J dropped 6 bases, with 12 bases sitting between them. This CDR3 has 13 residues. For the CDR3, the DNA is TGTGCCAGTAGTATGAGGTCAGGCTCCGAGCAGTACTTC. The encoded protein is CASSMRSGSEQYF.

By sample fraction, this clonotype is medium-sized. The chain carries TRBV5-4 and TRBJ1-1; D ambiguous. Germline V lookup: CDR1 SGHNT, CDR2 YYREEE (reference sequence). The V end was cut by 5 bases, the J end by 3 bases, with 14 bases between. CDR3 length: 14 amino acids. CDR3 DNA sequence: TGTGCCAGCAGTCATTTCCGTTACCACACTGAAGCTTTCTTT. Translating gives CASSHFRYHTEAFF.

This clonotype is medium-sized in the sample. The genes are TRBV18 and TRBJ2-1; no clear D. V was clipped by 4 bases and J by 10 bases, with 20 bases between them. The CDR3 runs to 15 residues. Germline-derived CDR1 and CDR2 are KGHSH and LQKENI. The CDR3 is CASSLELHHYEEQFF. For the CDR3, the DNA is TGTGCCAGCTCACTCGAGCTACACCATTATGAAGAGCAGTTCTTC.

The CDR3 nucleotides read TGTGCCACCAGTGATCCCGTCGGGGGGCGGGAGACCCAGTACTTC. This sequence encodes CATSDPVGGRETQYF. This chain joins TRBV24-1 and TRBJ2-5, with a weak D call TRBD2 (7 bases). Germline-derived CDR1 and CDR2 are KGHDR and SFDVKD. This CDR3 is built from 15 residues. V lost 3 bases, J lost 5 bases, and 15 bases lay in between.

The table lists this clonotype with many counts. The chain combines TRBV15 with TRBJ1-4; D is perhaps TRBD1 (5 bases). CDR3 length: 15 residues. Germline CDR1 reads LNHNV; CDR2 reads YYDKDF (reference sequence). Trimming stripped 0 bases from V and 3 bases from J, with 8 bases between. CDR3 region: CATSRERQPNEKLFF. CDR3 sequence (DNA): TGTGCCACCAGCAGAGAGCGACAGCCTAATGAAAAACTGTTTTTT. Based on the CDR3 plus reference TRBV15 and TRBJ1-4, the full variable domain is DAMVIQNPRYQVTQFGKPVTLSCSQTLNHNVMYWYQQKSSQAPKLLFHYYDKDFNNEADTPDNFQSRRPNTSFCFLDIRSPGLGDTAMYLCATSRERQPNEKLFFGSGTQLSVL.

At least ten counts were recorded for this clonotype. The chain is built from TRBV6-2 or TRBV6-3 and TRBJ1-5; TRBD1 might be the D (5 bases). Trimming took off 2 bases at V and 9 bases at J, with 14 bases between the two ends. The CDR3 sequence is 14 residues long. Germline-derived CDR1 and CDR2 are MNHEY and SVGEGT. The CDR3 nucleotides are TGTGCCAGCAGTTACCCGGGCCCAGGGCTGCCCCAGCATTTT. It yields the protein CASSYPGPGLPQHF.